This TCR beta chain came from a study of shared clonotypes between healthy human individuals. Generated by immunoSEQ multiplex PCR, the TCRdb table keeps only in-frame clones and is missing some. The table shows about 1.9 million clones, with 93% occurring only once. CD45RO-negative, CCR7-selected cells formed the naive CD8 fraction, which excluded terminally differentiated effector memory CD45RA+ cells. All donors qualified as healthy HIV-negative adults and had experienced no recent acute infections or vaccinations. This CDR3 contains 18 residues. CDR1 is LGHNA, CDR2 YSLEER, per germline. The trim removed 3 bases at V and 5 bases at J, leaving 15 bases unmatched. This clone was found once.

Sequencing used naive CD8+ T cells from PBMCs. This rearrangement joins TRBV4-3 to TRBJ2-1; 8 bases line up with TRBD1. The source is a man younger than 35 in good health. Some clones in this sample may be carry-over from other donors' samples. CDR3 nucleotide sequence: TGCGCCAGCAGCCACCTCCTTCTCGGACAGGGTTGGGACAATGAGCAGTTCTTC. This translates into CASSHLLLGQGWDNEQFF.